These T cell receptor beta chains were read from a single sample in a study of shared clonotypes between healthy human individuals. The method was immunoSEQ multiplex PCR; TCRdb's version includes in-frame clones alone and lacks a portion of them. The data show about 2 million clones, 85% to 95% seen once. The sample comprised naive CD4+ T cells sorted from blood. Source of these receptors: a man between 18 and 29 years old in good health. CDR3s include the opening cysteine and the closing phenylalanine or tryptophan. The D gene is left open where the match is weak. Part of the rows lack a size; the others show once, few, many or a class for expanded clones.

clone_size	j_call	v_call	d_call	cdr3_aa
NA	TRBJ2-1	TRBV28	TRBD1	CASSTAAQGAIEQFF
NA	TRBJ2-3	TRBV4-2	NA	CASSPSRDGLDTQYF
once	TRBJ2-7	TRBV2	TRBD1	CASSSQGSSYEQYF
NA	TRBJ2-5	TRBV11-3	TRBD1	CASSLGQGAGETQYF
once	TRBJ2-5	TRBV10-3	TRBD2	CAISGGAETQYF
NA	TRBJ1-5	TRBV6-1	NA	CASSEAWVQGAKPQHF
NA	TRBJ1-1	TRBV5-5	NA	CASSLAAGEAFF
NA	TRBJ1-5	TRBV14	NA	CASSQERDGDRGNQPQHF
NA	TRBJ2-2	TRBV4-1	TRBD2	CASSPVTSDTGELFF
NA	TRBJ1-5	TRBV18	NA	CASSRGSNNQPQHF
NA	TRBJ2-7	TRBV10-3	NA	CAIRGVWVSSYF
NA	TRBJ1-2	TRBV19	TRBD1	CASRQGDPGGYTF
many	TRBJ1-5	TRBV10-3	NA	CAISELGQPQHF
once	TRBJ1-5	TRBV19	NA	CASSIAVTVNQPQHF
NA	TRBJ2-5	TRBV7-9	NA	CASSLLARVQKTQYF
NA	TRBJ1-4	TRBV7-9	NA	CASSLGTIQNEKLFF
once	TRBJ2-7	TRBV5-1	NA	CASSLMTSAYEQYF
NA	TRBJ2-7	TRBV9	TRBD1	CASSAGQVSYEQYF
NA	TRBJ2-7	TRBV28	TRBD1	CASVARGRGNEQYF
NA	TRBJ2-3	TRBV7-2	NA	CASSFGSRDTQYF
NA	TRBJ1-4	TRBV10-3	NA	CATGDGTVEKLFF
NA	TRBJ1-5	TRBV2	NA	CASSLGVDQPQHF
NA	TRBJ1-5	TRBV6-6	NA	CASSYNSGGNQPQHF
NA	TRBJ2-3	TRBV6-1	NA	CASSDSVFADTQYF
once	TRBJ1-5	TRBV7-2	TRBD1	CASSIDRGNQPQHF
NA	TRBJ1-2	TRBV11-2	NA	CASSPTVPFYGYTF
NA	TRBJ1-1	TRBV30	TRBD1	CAWSLTGVGEAFF
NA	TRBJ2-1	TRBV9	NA	CASSVDRNNEQFF